This T cell receptor beta chain was recovered during a study of blood T cell repertoires in COVID-19. Study overall: Both acute and convalescent COVID-19 samples were obtained from the United States, Italy and Spain. Sample material is recorded as cDNA or gDNA derived from T cells, B-cell-depleted T cells, or PBMCs.

The CDR3 spans 15 residues. The J segment lost 10 bases and the V segment lost 4 bases, leaving 9 bases of the junction unmatched. CDR1 and CDR2 (germline): SGHTA, FQGNSA. Original data processing: Reference gene primer amplification yielded estimated nucleated cell counts. TCRdb's table, derived via immunoSEQ multiplex PCR, lists solely in-frame clones and lacks some. That table gives V, J and clone size, and the DNA gave D and trimming. Here the sample spans tens of thousands of clones, approximately 86% being singletons. This sequence originates from a man in his sixties or seventies with active COVID-19. The sequencing sample was made of peripheral blood. The chain couples TRBV7-2 to TRBJ1-6, with TRBD1 matching over 8 bases. CDR3 loop: CASSSTRTGYSPLHF. CDR3 coding DNA: TGTGCCAGCAGCTCGACCCGGACAGGGTACTCACCCCTCCACTTT.